A single sample gave rise to the 32 T cell receptor beta chains below, sequenced in a study of blood T cells in healthy people across ages. A second PCR of 7 to 11 cycles used a sample-barcoded 5' primer and a J-beta primer mix. TCRdb reprocessed the 5' RACE reads with MiXCR, giving one entry per CDR3 protein. The sample holds 1.5 million to 2 million distinct CDR3 sequences; 28% are singletons and the top ten take over 7%. Sequencing used blood. The receptors come from a woman in her twenties or thirties in good health.

This clonotype was found a few times. This chain links TRBV11-1 with TRBJ2-2, with 10 bases aligning to TRBD2. V dropped 4 bases and J dropped 5; count of bases not matched to a gene: 7. Germline loops: CDR1 SGHAT, CDR2 FQDESV (reference sequence). The CDR3 is made up of 16 amino acids. CDR3 DNA: TGTGCCAGCAGCTCCCCTAGCGGGGGCGGAACCGGGGAGCTGTTTTTT. It translates to CASSSPSGGGTGELFF. The whole variable domain, remainder taken from reference TRBV11-1 and TRBJ2-2, is EAEVAQSPRYKITEKSQAVAFWCDPISGHATLYWYRQILGQGPELLVQFQDESVVDDSQLPKDRFSAERLKGVDSTLKIQPAELGDSAMYLCASSSPSGGGTGELFFGEGSRLTVL.

This clonotype was detected only a few times. This chain links TRBV10-3 with TRBJ2-5; 9 nucleotides line up with TRBD1. The V gene end was trimmed by 6 bases and the J gene end by 5 bases; junction bases not matched to a gene: 7. The CDR3 contains 14 residues. From germline, CDR1 is ENHRY and CDR2 SYGVKD. This chain's CDR3 is CAIRAAGTGETQYF. The CDR3 coding sequence is TGTGCCATCAGGGCGGCCGGGACAGGGGAGACCCAGTACTTC.

The chain links TRBV2 to TRBJ2-4, with a possible D match to TRBD1 (6 bases). Germline V gene sequence: CDR1 SNHLY, CDR2 FYNNEI. CDR3 length equals 14 residues. V was cut by 9 bases and J by 7 bases, with 19 bases left in between. The CDR3 coding sequence is TGTGCCAGTAGCCTACAGGGAACTGGGAACATTCAGTACTTC. Translating it yields CASSLQGTGNIQYF.

This clonotype came up a few times. The chain has TRBV29-1 and TRBJ2-5; D is unresolved. Between the trimmed V and J ends, which lost 6 bases and 11 bases, there was a span of 16 bases. There are 11 residues in the CDR3. From germline, CDR1 is SQVTM and CDR2 ANQGSEA. CDR3 sequence: CSVSSKNEQYF. The CDR3 DNA is TGCAGCGTAAGTTCAAAGAATGAGCAGTACTTC.

This clonotype has just a few counts. The J gene is TRBJ2-7, the V gene TRBV28; either TRBD1 or TRBD2 may supply D (6 bases each). This CDR3 region has 16 residues. V gave up 5 bases and J gave up 5 bases, with 22 bases separating them. Germline assignment: CDR1 MDHEN and CDR2 SYDVKM. DNA of the CDR3: TGTGCCAGCAGTCCGCCCCGCATTTGGGGGGCCCACGAGCAGTACTTC. Encoded protein: CASSPPRIWGAHEQYF.

Here the CDR3 DNA reads TGCGCCAGCAGCCGCCGACTAGCGGGATACAATGAGCAGTTCTTC. This encodes CASSRRLAGYNEQFF. The chain joins TRBV4-3 to TRBJ2-1, with 11 bases that match TRBD2. The V and J ends lost 4 bases and 4 bases, in that order; junction bases with no gene match: 3. CDR1 is LGHNA, CDR2 YSLEER, per germline. The CDR3 totals 15 residues.

This clonotype was counted ten times or more. The chain couples TRBV12-3 or TRBV12-4 to TRBJ2-5; 8 positions match TRBD2. The CDR3 is made up of 17 amino acids. V shed 5 bases and J 3 bases; nucleotides not matched to a gene: 14. The CDR3 loop is CASSTRGSGGPKETQYF. DNA for the CDR3: TGTGCCAGCAGTACCCGTGGGAGCGGGGGCCCTAAAGAGACCCAGTACTTC.

The rearrangement uses TRBV28 and TRBJ2-1; D possibly matches TRBD1 or TRBD2 (5 bases each). V dropped 3 bases and J dropped 10 bases, with 13 bases sitting between them. The CDR3 totals 13 residues. CDR1 is MDHEN and CDR2 is SYDVKM in the germline V gene. CDR3 DNA: TGTGCCAGCAGTTTTGGGGACCTTTGGGAGCAGTTCTTC. Translating it yields CASSFGDLWEQFF.

The V and J genes are TRBV20-1 and TRBJ2-5, with a weak D call TRBD2 (5 bases). Germline V gene sequence: CDR1 DFQATT, CDR2 SNEGSKA (reference sequence). This CDR3 spans 14 amino acids. Deletions cut 0 bases from V and 2 bases from J, with 10 bases between. The CDR3 sequence is CSARDRLLQETQYF. In DNA, the CDR3 is TGCAGTGCTAGAGATCGACTATTACAAGAGACCCAGTACTTC.

This clonotype has ten or more counts. The chain uses TRBV20-1 and TRBJ2-7; the D is unclear. V was cut by 8 bases and J by 4 bases, with 12 bases left in between. The CDR3 runs 11 residues. Germline V gene lookup returns CDR1 DFQATT and CDR2 SNEGSKA (reference sequence). The CDR3 loop reads CSLAGQYEQYF. In nucleotides, the CDR3 is TGCAGTCTCGCTGGGCAATACGAGCAGTACTTC.

This clonotype was seen ten or more times. V gene TRBV20-1 combines with J gene TRBJ2-1, with D hard to call. Germline V lookup: CDR1 DFQATT, CDR2 SNEGSKA (reference sequence). This CDR3 contains 17 residues. V lost 0 bases, J lost 7 bases, and 22 bases lay in between. CDR3 loop: CSARDPETRTGGNEQFF. Written as DNA, the CDR3 is TGCAGTGCTAGAGATCCCGAAACCCGGACGGGTGGTAATGAGCAGTTCTTC.

About this clonotype itself: A read error may be the cause here, since a much bigger clone is one base away. The rearrangement uses TRBV6-6 and TRBJ2-1, with D perhaps given as TRBD1 or TRBD2 (7 bases each). V lost 6 bases, J lost 7 bases, and 16 bases lay in between. The V gene's germline CDR1 is MNHNY and CDR2 SVGAGI (reference sequence). The CDR3 totals 14 residues. The CDR3 coding sequence is TGTGCCAGCAGGTACGGGCAGGGGGGGAATGAGCAGTTCTTC. Protein: CASRYGQGGNEQFF.

This clonotype was recorded at least ten times. The chain links TRBV29-1 to TRBJ2-1, with D tentatively TRBD1 (5 bases). V was pared by 3 bases and J by 5 bases, with 8 bases between. This CDR3 contains 12 residues. Germline CDR1 SQVTM, CDR2 ANQGSEA. The CDR3 coding sequence is TGCAGCGTTGAGGTCAGGGACAATGAGCAGTTCTTC. Its translation: CSVEVRDNEQFF.

This clonotype was observed once. The V gene is TRBV5-6, the J gene TRBJ2-1; 15 positions agree with TRBD2. The CDR3 has 18 residues. Germline V gene sequence: CDR1 SGHDT, CDR2 YYEEEE. V lost 3 bases to trimming and J lost 10 bases; unmatched junction nucleotides: 14. Here the CDR3 reads CASSYGLAGGPGGPEQFF. For the CDR3, the DNA is TGTGCCAGCAGCTATGGACTAGCGGGAGGGCCGGGCGGGCCCGAGCAGTTCTTC.

V is TRBV7-9 and J is TRBJ1-2; D not resolved. Germline V gene data show CDR1 as SEHNR and CDR2 as FQNEAQ (reference sequence). The CDR3 consists of 13 residues. V shed 8 bases and J shed 4 bases, with 14 bases lying between them. CDR3 DNA: TGTGCCAGCGGAGCCTCGGCGACCTATGGCTACACCTTC. It codes for CASGASATYGYTF.

V and J are TRBV29-1 and TRBJ1-2; 7 bases match TRBD1. This CDR3 comprises 13 residues. Trimming cost V 4 bases and J 4 bases; bases outside gene matches: 6. Per germline, CDR1 SQVTM and CDR2 ANQGSEA. The CDR3 DNA is TGCAGCGTTGCCCAGGACAGGTCCTATGGCTACACCTTC. It yields the protein CSVAQDRSYGYTF.

This clonotype has more than one count but fewer than ten. The rearrangement joins TRBV7-2 to TRBJ1-5; D not resolved. Germline CDR1 is SGHTA and CDR2 is FQGNSA. This CDR3 spans 14 amino acids. The V end lost 1 base, the J end lost 7 bases, and 11 bases lay between the germline ends. The CDR3 protein is CASSLVPSGQPQHF. CDR3 sequence (DNA): TGTGCCAGCAGCTTAGTTCCCTCGGGGCAGCCCCAGCATTTT.

This chain connects TRBV20-1 to TRBJ1-1; 9 bases match TRBD1. In germline, CDR1 is DFQATT, CDR2 SNEGSKA (reference sequence). J lost 1 base, V lost 7 bases, and 7 bases had no gene match. CDR3 length: 14 amino acids. The CDR3 DNA follows: TGCAGTGTCCGAGGGGGACAGGGGAACACTGAAGCTTTCTTT. Its translation is CSVRGGQGNTEAFF.

The chain has TRBV4-1 and TRBJ1-4; D remains unclear. Germline V gene data show CDR1 as MGHRA and CDR2 as YSYEKL. The V end was cut by 3 bases, the J end by 2 bases, with 7 bases between. CDR3 size: 14 residues. CDR3 sequence reads: CASSQVSTNEKLFF. In DNA form, the CDR3 reads TGCGCCAGCAGCCAGGTGTCGACTAATGAAAAACTGTTTTTT.

This clonotype was seen only once. The V gene is TRBV2, the J gene TRBJ2-7, with D possibly TRBD2 on 6 matching bases. Per germline, CDR1 SNHLY and CDR2 FYNNEI. This CDR3 region has 14 residues. The ends were cut back, 5 bases at V and 4 bases at J, with 15 bases in the middle. CDR3 coding DNA: TGTGCCAGCAGTAAAGGAGGGGTGTTATACGAGCAGTACTTC. It specifies CASSKGGVLYEQYF.

This clonotype was detected ten times or more. The V call is TRBV29-1, the J call TRBJ2-7; 7 bases fit TRBD1. Germline V gene sequence: CDR1 SQVTM, CDR2 ANQGSEA. The CDR3 contains 11 residues. Trimming at V came to 7 bases and at J to 6 bases, leaving 6 bases not matched to a gene. CDR3 in amino acids: CSGRQGREQYF. For the CDR3, the DNA is TGCAGCGGAAGACAGGGTCGCGAGCAGTACTTC.

The V gene is TRBV12-5, the J gene TRBJ2-7; D may be TRBD2 (5 bases). This CDR3 comprises 17 residues. The germline V gene has CDR1 LGHNT and CDR2 FRNRAP. Trimming pared 0 bases from V and 3 bases from J, leaving 18 bases between. The CDR3 loop reads CASGLVQVRAGIYEQYF. The DNA of the CDR3 is TGTGCTAGTGGTTTGGTACAAGTGAGGGCCGGTATCTACGAGCAGTACTTC.

In its sample, this clonotype was seen many times. V is TRBV20-1 and J is TRBJ2-3, with D uncertain. V lost 0 bases to trimming and J lost 6 bases, with 13 bases between them. The CDR3 runs 14 residues. CDR1 and CDR2 from the germline V gene are DFQATT and SNEGSKA (reference sequence). CDR3 sequence reads: CSARDLQVSDTQYF. The CDR3 nucleotides read TGCAGTGCTAGAGATCTGCAAGTTTCCGATACGCAGTATTTT.

The chain employs TRBV29-1 and TRBJ2-3; no definite D call. The CDR3 runs to 10 residues. V shed 3 bases and J shed 5 bases, with 3 bases lying between them. Germline-derived CDR1 and CDR2 are SQVTM and ANQGSEA. The CDR3 sequence is CSVEQDTQYF. The CDR3 DNA is TGCAGCGTTGAGCAAGATACGCAGTATTTT.

The chain combines TRBV29-1 with TRBJ2-3; weak D call: TRBD2 (5 bases). Germline V gene lookup returns CDR1 SQVTM and CDR2 ANQGSEA. Trimming pared 6 bases from V and 2 bases from J, leaving 21 bases between. The CDR3 loop spans 16 amino acids. CDR3 in DNA: TGCAGCGTCGAGGGCGCTCGATCATCGACCACAGATACGCAGTATTTT. Translating it yields CSVEGARSSTTDTQYF.

This clonotype appeared a few times. The CDR3 DNA sequence: TGTGCCAGCAGTTCCTACAGGGATGGCAATCAGCCCCAGCATTTT. Translating it yields CASSSYRDGNQPQHF. The rearrangement links TRBV27 to TRBJ1-5; weak D call: TRBD1 (6 bases). Germline CDR1 is MNHEY and CDR2 is SMNVEV (reference sequence). The length of the CDR3 is 15 residues. Trimming removed 4 bases at V and 2 bases at J, with 12 bases between.

With respect to this clonotype: A much larger clone lies a single base off, so this may be a read error. The rearrangement uses TRBV12-3 or TRBV12-4 and TRBJ2-1; D may be TRBD2 (5 bases). This CDR3 region has 15 residues. The CDR3: CASSFREGTYNERFF. In nucleotides, the CDR3 is TGTGCCAGCAGTTTCCGTGAGGGAACCTACAATGAGCGGTTCTTC.

The chain couples TRBV2 to TRBJ2-2; maybe TRBD2 (6 bases). With 4 bases removed from V and 7 bases from J, the gap between germline ends came to 16 bases. There are 15 residues in the CDR3. The V gene's germline CDR1 is SNHLY and CDR2 FYNNEI. The CDR3 sequence is CASSGDSGRGGELFF. CDR3 DNA sequence: TGTGCCAGCAGTGGCGACAGCGGGCGCGGCGGGGAGCTGTTTTTT.

This clonotype showed up just a few times. V usage is TRBV20-1 and J usage is TRBJ1-2, with D maybe TRBD1 (5 bases). This CDR3 has 12 amino acids. V lost 1 base to trimming and J lost 10 bases, with 13 bases between them. In germline, CDR1 is DFQATT, CDR2 SNEGSKA (reference sequence). The CDR3 loop is CSARGRTGDYTF. The CDR3 DNA is TGCAGTGCTAGAGGCAGGACGGGGGACTACACCTTC.

This clonotype was seen once. The V and J genes are TRBV29-1 and TRBJ1-2; D is unclear. The V gene lost 3 bases and the J gene lost 4 bases, with 9 bases spanning the gap. The CDR3 is 12 amino acids. Germline V lookup: CDR1 SQVTM, CDR2 ANQGSEA. The CDR3 region has the DNA TGCAGCGTTGATGGAGGGCCCTATGGCTACACCTTC. Encoded protein: CSVDGGPYGYTF.

The chain is built from TRBV19 and TRBJ1-6, with D maybe TRBD1 (5 bases). CDR1 and CDR2 (germline): LNHDA, SQIVND (reference sequence). This CDR3 region has 15 residues. V lost 4 bases to trimming and J lost 7 bases, with 14 bases between them. CDR3 nucleotides: TGTGCCAGTAGTAAGGAGGGGAGGGCCAATTCACCCCTCCACTTT. As protein: CASSKEGRANSPLHF.

This clonotype was counted at least ten times. The gene calls are TRBV6-2 or TRBV6-3 and TRBJ1-5; 7 bases align to TRBD1. CDR1 and CDR2 from the germline V gene are MNHEY and SVGEGT. Germline trimming cut 8 bases from V and 5 bases from J; bases unmatched to any gene: 12. The CDR3 sequence is 15 residues long. This chain's CDR3 is CASRPTGRHHQPQHF. CDR3 DNA sequence: TGTGCCAGCCGCCCGACAGGGAGGCATCATCAGCCCCAGCATTTT.